These T cell receptor beta chains were read from a single sample in a study of shared clonotypes between healthy human individuals. Sequencing used immunoSEQ multiplex PCR; TCRdb keeps in-frame clones, though not all of them. Altogether about 2 million clones are present, about 94% being singletons, with the ten largest covering less than 1.5%. Sequenced sample: naive CD8+ T cells sorted from blood. The receptor source for this set is a man in his late teens or twenties in good health. CDR3s leave out the opening cysteine and the closing phenylalanine or tryptophan. Each record gives: clone size, J gene, V gene, CDR3 protein. The listing skips clone size in some rows; elsewhere it reads once, few, many or a size class.

clone_size: .; j_call: TRBJ1-1; v_call: TRBV7-8; cdr3_aa: ASSSHPEGRGAF
clone_size: .; j_call: TRBJ2-7; v_call: TRBV4-1; cdr3_aa: ASSHFVTSVSYEQY
clone_size: .; j_call: TRBJ2-5; v_call: TRBV9; cdr3_aa: ASSVAGSPIETQY
clone_size: .; j_call: TRBJ1-2; v_call: TRBV5-6; cdr3_aa: ASSFRNNYGYT
clone_size: .; j_call: TRBJ1-1; v_call: TRBV10-3; cdr3_aa: AISESGLTEAF
clone_size: .; j_call: TRBJ1-2; v_call: TRBV11-2; cdr3_aa: ASSGGGAYGYT
clone_size: .; j_call: TRBJ2-7; v_call: TRBV7-9; cdr3_aa: ASSSVGEYYEQY
clone_size: .; j_call: TRBJ1-5; v_call: TRBV6-1; cdr3_aa: ASSEAGWDQPQH
clone_size: .; j_call: TRBJ1-1; v_call: TRBV6-1; cdr3_aa: ASTGQAPNNEAF
clone_size: .; j_call: TRBJ2-7; v_call: TRBV28; cdr3_aa: ASSLGQGGTYEQY
clone_size: .; j_call: TRBJ1-1; v_call: TRBV27; cdr3_aa: ASSLGTGGGEAF
clone_size: .; j_call: TRBJ1-1; v_call: TRBV11-2; cdr3_aa: ASSIATVEAF
clone_size: .; j_call: TRBJ1-1; v_call: TRBV7-9; cdr3_aa: ASSSTGVTEAF
clone_size: .; j_call: TRBJ2-3; v_call: TRBV10-1; cdr3_aa: ASSEPENTGNDTQY
clone_size: .; j_call: TRBJ1-2; v_call: TRBV6-6; cdr3_aa: ASSLQSSPIYGYT
clone_size: .; j_call: TRBJ2-7; v_call: TRBV7-3; cdr3_aa: ASSQGQGSSYEQY
clone_size: .; j_call: TRBJ2-3; v_call: TRBV15; cdr3_aa: ATSDPGTSGRSDTQY
clone_size: .; j_call: TRBJ2-2; v_call: TRBV27; cdr3_aa: ASSYGQGAGELF
clone_size: .; j_call: TRBJ1-1; v_call: TRBV7-8; cdr3_aa: ASSFYRERITEAF
clone_size: .; j_call: TRBJ2-7; v_call: TRBV29-1; cdr3_aa: SVDRVESYEQY
clone_size: .; j_call: TRBJ2-7; v_call: TRBV7-2; cdr3_aa: ASSLGLAGGLYEQY
clone_size: .; j_call: TRBJ1-1; v_call: TRBV18; cdr3_aa: ASSPLTGNLNTEAF
clone_size: .; j_call: TRBJ2-7; v_call: TRBV5-5; cdr3_aa: ASSSLGLAGHEQY
clone_size: .; j_call: TRBJ2-3; v_call: TRBV4-3; cdr3_aa: ASSLGQGATDTQY
clone_size: .; j_call: TRBJ2-1; v_call: TRBV27; cdr3_aa: ASSYSAGTGYNEQF
clone_size: .; j_call: TRBJ2-2; v_call: TRBV7-9; cdr3_aa: ASSFGGGNANTGELF
clone_size: .; j_call: TRBJ2-7; v_call: TRBV5-1; cdr3_aa: ASSGPNRFWNEQY
clone_size: .; j_call: TRBJ2-3; v_call: TRBV5-1; cdr3_aa: ASNTEGQLTDTQY
clone_size: .; j_call: TRBJ1-1; v_call: TRBV4-1; cdr3_aa: ASSQDGQLNTEAF
clone_size: .; j_call: TRBJ1-2; v_call: TRBV4-1; cdr3_aa: ASSQVGSYYGYT
clone_size: .; j_call: TRBJ2-7; v_call: TRBV7-2; cdr3_aa: ASSLPLYYEQY
clone_size: .; j_call: TRBJ2-2; v_call: TRBV19; cdr3_aa: ASLDRSNTGELF
clone_size: .; j_call: TRBJ2-3; v_call: TRBV29-1; cdr3_aa: SVEEVGSGSDTQY
clone_size: .; j_call: TRBJ1-2; v_call: TRBV27; cdr3_aa: ASSLSFRGETEYGYT
clone_size: .; j_call: TRBJ1-5; v_call: TRBV6-6; cdr3_aa: ASSYGGTGTNQPQH
clone_size: few; j_call: TRBJ2-7; v_call: TRBV19; cdr3_aa: ASSFSGEGAYEQY
clone_size: .; j_call: TRBJ1-6; v_call: TRBV19; cdr3_aa: ASRRTGTPSPLH
clone_size: .; j_call: TRBJ1-4; v_call: TRBV7-8; cdr3_aa: ASSLGDRTNEKLF
clone_size: .; j_call: TRBJ2-1; v_call: TRBV4-3; cdr3_aa: ASSSDVGEQF
clone_size: .; j_call: TRBJ2-3; v_call: TRBV28; cdr3_aa: ASRSEGFSTDTQY
clone_size: few; j_call: TRBJ1-6; v_call: TRBV27; cdr3_aa: ASSSTGGSSPLH
clone_size: .; j_call: TRBJ2-3; v_call: TRBV4-3; cdr3_aa: ASSQDQEGGWADTQY
clone_size: .; j_call: TRBJ2-2; v_call: TRBV9; cdr3_aa: ASSVGTSSVGELF
clone_size: .; j_call: TRBJ2-3; v_call: TRBV7-9; cdr3_aa: ASSLGLAGDTDTQY
clone_size: .; j_call: TRBJ2-3; v_call: TRBV9; cdr3_aa: ASSVRLAGGTDTQY
clone_size: .; j_call: TRBJ2-7; v_call: TRBV6-1; cdr3_aa: ASSEALGYEQY
clone_size: .; j_call: TRBJ1-1; v_call: TRBV6-5; cdr3_aa: ASSLTLSGEAF
clone_size: .; j_call: TRBJ2-1; v_call: TRBV7-2; cdr3_aa: ASSSIGASPGEQF
clone_size: .; j_call: TRBJ1-2; v_call: TRBV11-2; cdr3_aa: ASSLESTDRYGYT
clone_size: .; j_call: TRBJ2-7; v_call: TRBV27; cdr3_aa: ASSSLGLAGNTYEQY
clone_size: .; j_call: TRBJ2-2; v_call: TRBV7-9; cdr3_aa: ASSSRTSNTGELF